One sample yielded the 14 T cell receptor beta chains listed below, sequenced in a study of blood T cell repertoires in COVID-19. The data were produced by immunoSEQ multiplex PCR, yet TCRdb's version contains in-frame clones alone and is incomplete. This table holds about 73,000 clones, around 83% found once. Source material: peripheral blood. The source is a man aged 45-60 years with active COVID-19.

This chain uses TRBV21-1 with TRBJ1-1; the table's D call TRBD1 went unverified against the DNA. TRBV21-1 is a documented pseudogene. CDR3 length: 19 amino acids. CDR3 residues: CASSKTLRDRAPTGTEAFF. CDR3 bases: TGTGCCAGCAGCAAAACTCTCCGGGACAGGGCCCCAACGGGCACTGAAGCTTTCTTT.

With regard to this clone: An end of the junction does not agree with germline; a read error may underlie this. For the CDR3, the DNA is TGTGCCAGCAGTTTTTCAAGCGGGAACGCCGGGGAGCTGTTTTTT. Its translation is CASSFSSGNAGELFF. The genes are TRBV28 and TRBJ2-2; 7 nucleotides align to TRBD2. The CDR3 loop spans 15 amino acids. The germline gives CDR1 MDHEN, CDR2 SYDVKM.

The V gene is TRBV18, the J gene TRBJ2-5, with no clear D. The CDR3 extends over 12 amino acids. Between the trimmed V and J ends, which lost 3 bases and 4 bases, there was a span of 6 bases. Germline CDR1 and CDR2: KGHSH and LQKENI. The CDR3 DNA reads TGTGCCAGCTCACCGAACGGAGAGACCCAGTACTTC. The encoded protein is CASSPNGETQYF. Drawing the rest from reference TRBV18 and TRBJ2-5, the complete variable domain is NAGVMQNPRHLVRRRGQEARLRCSPMKGHSHVYWYRQLPEEGLKFMVYLQKENIIDESGMPKERFSAEFPKEGPSILRIQQVVRGDSAAYFCASSPNGETQYFGPGTRLLVL.

The rearrangement links TRBV13 to TRBJ1-1; 7 bases agree with TRBD1. The junction had 11 bases not matched to a gene; V was cut back by 5 bases and J by 5 bases. This CDR3 spans 15 amino acids. Germline CDR1 PRHDT, CDR2 FYEKMQ (reference sequence). The CDR3 sequence: CASSPGTALVTEAFF. CDR3 DNA sequence: TGTGCCAGCAGCCCCGGGACAGCCCTTGTGACTGAAGCTTTCTTT. The full variable domain, with the rest looked up from reference TRBV13 and TRBJ1-1, is AAGVIQSPRHLIKEKRETATLKCYPIPRHDTVYWYQQGPGQDPQFLISFYEKMQSDKGSIPDRFSAQQFSDYHSELNMSSLELGDSALYFCASSPGTALVTEAFFGQGTRLTVV.

The V call is TRBV25-1, the J call TRBJ2-5; D remains ambiguous. The length of the CDR3 is 13 residues. Trimming took 0 bases from V and 5 from J, leaving 7 bases between them. Germline V gene data show CDR1 as MGHDK and CDR2 as SYGVNS. CDR3 DNA: TGTGCCAGCAGTGAATATGCCAGGGAGACCCAGTACTTC. Amino acids: CASSEYARETQYF.

The chain uses TRBV5-4 and TRBJ2-1; D is unclear. V was shortened by 2 bases and J by 7 bases, with 7 bases between the two germline ends. Germline CDR1 SGHNT, CDR2 YYREEE (reference sequence). CDR3 length: 12 amino acids. DNA of the CDR3: TGTGCCAGCAGCTTCCCGCAGAATGAGCAGTTCTTC. Residues: CASSFPQNEQFF.

This clone showed up just once. The chain has TRBV7-2 and TRBJ2-3; weak D call: TRBD2 (6 bases). Trimming pared 10 bases from V and 6 bases from J, leaving 17 bases between. The germline V gene has CDR1 SGHTA and CDR2 FQGNSA. This CDR3 comprises 13 residues. The CDR3 sequence is CATHSGVSDTQYF. The CDR3 region has the DNA TGTGCCACCCACTCGGGAGTGTCGGATACGCAGTATTTT.

The chain has TRBV7-2 and TRBJ2-3; tentatively, D is TRBD2 (5 bases). The CDR3 has 15 amino acids. Deletions cut 7 bases from V and 1 base from J, with 15 bases between. Per germline, CDR1 SGHTA and CDR2 FQGNSA. CDR3 loop: CASTPTGSGTDTQYF. The CDR3 nucleotides are TGTGCCAGCACCCCGACGGGGAGTGGCACAGATACGCAGTATTTT.

This clone appeared a single time. V gene TRBV19 combines with J gene TRBJ1-1, with D perhaps matching TRBD1 (6 bases). CDR3 size: 15 residues. V was trimmed by 1 base and J by 5 bases, leaving 14 bases between them. The germline V gene has CDR1 LNHDA and CDR2 SQIVND (reference sequence). CDR3 residues: CASSIAVQGRTEAFF. For the CDR3, the DNA is TGTGCCAGTAGTATAGCCGTACAGGGAAGAACTGAAGCTTTCTTT.

The rearrangement links TRBV6-5 to TRBJ2-7; 8 bases map to TRBD2. The CDR3 sequence is 16 residues long. The trim removed 2 bases at V and 2 bases at J, leaving 8 bases unmatched. CDR1 MNHEY and CDR2 SVGAGI come from the germline V gene. CDR3 residues: CASSYSSGVSPYEQYF. CDR3 nucleotide sequence: TGTGCCAGCAGTTACAGTAGCGGGGTGAGCCCCTACGAGCAGTACTTC.

This clone was counted once. The CDR3 nucleotides read TGTGCCAGCAGCCGGGCAGCGGGGGGGTACGAGCAGTACTTC. Amino acid sequence: CASSRAAGGYEQYF. The gene calls are TRBV5-8 and TRBJ2-7, with 10 bases lining up with TRBD2. V was clipped by 4 bases and J by 4 bases; unmatched bases: 5. This CDR3 has 14 residues. Germline lookup yields CDR1 SGHTS and CDR2 YDEGEE.

The chain uses TRBV5-1 and TRBJ2-7; 9 bases map to TRBD2. Germline trimming cut 0 bases from V and 5 bases from J; bases unmatched to any gene: 6. Looked up from germline, CDR1 is SGHRS and CDR2 is YFSETQ. The CDR3 loop spans 15 amino acids. In nucleotides, the CDR3 is TGCGCCAGCAGCTTGGTGGCTAGCGGGGACCACGAGCAGTACTTC. Amino acid sequence: CASSLVASGDHEQYF.

This rearrangement joins TRBV5-1 to TRBJ2-3; D remains unclear. V lost 4 bases and J lost 4, with 13 bases in between. The CDR3 contains 14 residues. CDR1 and CDR2 from the germline V gene are SGHRS and YFSETQ. The CDR3, as DNA: TGCGCCAGCAGCGTGACCCCGGGTGCAGATACGCAGTATTTT. This codes for CASSVTPGADTQYF.

CDR3 sequence reads: CASSRAVGGGGVDTQYF. Here the CDR3 DNA reads TGTGCCAGCAGCCGGGCCGTTGGGGGGGGTGGTGTAGATACGCAGTATTTT. The rearrangement links TRBV7-2 to TRBJ2-3; 7 bases are a match to TRBD2. The germline gives CDR1 SGHTA, CDR2 FQGNSA. V dropped 5 bases and J dropped 5; count of bases not matched to a gene: 16. CDR3 length: 17 residues.